A single sample gave rise to the 10 T cell receptor beta chains below, sequenced in a study of graft-versus-host responses after intestinal transplantation. Antigens for these TCRs are unknown. The assay was immunoSEQ multiplex PCR, and TCRdb's table has in-frame clones only and misses some. The repertoire has around 100,000 clones, about 90% of them found once; the top ten carry over 0.75%. This specimen was unstimulated CD4+ T cells sorted from spleen or lymph node cells, taken before transplant. These receptors all come from a human donor who was the organ donor for an intestinal transplant.

This chain links TRBV19 with TRBJ2-3; D is unclear. The CDR3 spans 13 residues. Germline CDR1 reads LNHDA; CDR2 reads SQIVND (reference sequence). The V end was cut by 10 bases, the J end by 5 bases, with 16 bases between. The CDR3 protein is CATRRADRDTQYF. The CDR3 DNA reads TGTGCCACTCGCCGGGCAGATCGAGATACGCAGTATTTT. Full variable domain (missing parts from reference TRBV19 and TRBJ2-3): DGGITQSPKYLFRKEGQNVTLSCEQNLNHDAMYWYRQDPGQGLRLIYYSQIVNDFQKGDIAEGYSVSREKKESFPLTVTSAQKNPTAFYLCATRRADRDTQYFGPGTRLTVL.

This rearrangement joins TRBV30 to TRBJ1-1; TRBD1 might be the D (6 bases). Germline values: CDR1 GTSNPN, CDR2 SVGIG (reference sequence). The length of the CDR3 is 13 residues. V lost 3 bases and J 0 bases, leaving 8 bases between the germline ends. The CDR3 region is CAWRDRLNTEAFF. The CDR3 coding sequence is TGTGCCTGGAGGGACAGATTGAACACTGAAGCTTTCTTT. The whole variable domain, remainder taken from reference TRBV30 and TRBJ1-1, is SQTIHQWPATLVQPVGSPLSLECTVEGTSNPNLYWYRQAAGRGLQLLFYSVGIGQISSEVPQNLSASRPQDRQFILSSKKLLLSDSGFYLCAWRDRLNTEAFFGQGTRLTVV.

The chain combines TRBV30 with TRBJ1-2; D gene uncertain. The germline V gene has CDR1 GTSNPN and CDR2 SVGIG (reference sequence). V was pared by 2 bases and J by 4 bases, with 11 bases between. CDR3 length: 13 amino acids. This CDR3 is CAWSPRRSYGYTF. The CDR3 coding sequence is TGTGCCTGGAGTCCGCGGAGGAGCTATGGCTACACCTTC. Full variable domain (rest looked up from reference TRBV30 and TRBJ1-2): SQTIHQWPATLVQPVGSPLSLECTVEGTSNPNLYWYRQAAGRGLQLLFYSVGIGQISSEVPQNLSASRPQDRQFILSSKKLLLSDSGFYLCAWSPRRSYGYTFGSGTRLTVV.

This chain links TRBV11-3 with TRBJ2-5, with D uncertain. In germline, CDR1 is SGHNT, CDR2 YENEEA. Trimming took off 5 bases at V and 5 bases at J, with 12 bases between the two ends. The CDR3 covers 13 residues. The CDR3, as DNA: TGTGCCAGCAGCCGAGACCTTGGGGAGACCCAGTACTTC. Its translation is CASSRDLGETQYF.

This sequence joins TRBV6-5 and TRBJ2-1; D perhaps matches TRBD1 (7 bases). V was pared by 2 bases and J by 5 bases, with 16 bases between. The length of the CDR3 is 16 residues. From germline, CDR1 is MNHEY and CDR2 SVGAGI. The CDR3 sequence: CASSYSPAGGNNEQFF. CDR3 coding DNA: TGTGCCAGCAGTTACAGCCCGGCAGGGGGGAACAATGAGCAGTTCTTC.

This sequence joins TRBV6-6 and TRBJ1-4; 7 bases agree with TRBD1. Germline CDR1 is MNHNY and CDR2 is SVGAGI (reference sequence). The CDR3 is made up of 16 amino acids. J was trimmed by 3 bases and V by 2 bases; bases with no gene match: 6. CDR3 in amino acids: CASSYPTGAANEKLFF. As DNA, the CDR3 is TGTGCCAGCAGTTACCCAACAGGGGCTGCTAATGAAAAACTGTTTTTT.

This clone showed up just once. This sequence joins TRBV18 and TRBJ1-2, with D uncertain. The CDR3 totals 13 residues. V was pared by 2 bases and J by 5 bases, with 9 bases between. Germline lookup yields CDR1 KGHSH and CDR2 LQKENI. The CDR3 DNA reads as TGTGCCAGCTCACCAGGAGAAGGGTATGGCTACACCTTC. Residues: CASSPGEGYGYTF.

This rearrangement joins TRBV5-1 to TRBJ2-7; TRBD1 aligns across 8 bases. The CDR3 is made up of 15 amino acids. The germline gives CDR1 SGHRS, CDR2 YFSETQ. Trimming removed 4 bases from V and 3 bases from J; junction bases left unmatched: 9. In DNA, the CDR3 is TGCGCCAGCAGCCGCACAGGGGGAGAGCTCTACGAGCAGTACTTC. It yields the protein CASSRTGGELYEQYF.

V and J are TRBV7-2 and TRBJ1-5; the D is unclear. The germline V gene encodes CDR1 SGHTA and CDR2 FQGNSA. The ends were cut back, 2 bases at V and 7 bases at J, with 12 bases in the middle. The CDR3 is made up of 14 amino acids. CDR3 bases: TGTGCCAGCAGCTTAAGAAGGGTAGGACAGCCCCAGCATTTT. It encodes CASSLRRVGQPQHF.

This clone was seen only once. The chain carries TRBV28 and TRBJ1-1; D perhaps matches TRBD1 (6 bases). Trimming left V 7 bases short and J 5 bases short, with 17 bases between. This CDR3 contains 14 residues. Germline V lookup: CDR1 MDHEN, CDR2 SYDVKM. Here the CDR3 reads CASTPRGGGTEAFF. CDR3 in DNA: TGTGCCAGCACTCCCAGGGGAGGGGGGACTGAAGCTTTCTTT.